A single sample is the source of the 21 T cell receptor beta chains below, sequenced in a study of T cell responses to AZD1222 COVID-19 vaccine (dated by TCRdb to the early 2020s). Reading the label with the study, this specimen's time point is: about 28 days (+/-7) after the second vaccine dose. The protocol used for the library was the immunoSEQ multiplex PCR assay. TCRdb provides this immuneACCESS table in a form limited to in-frame rearrangements. Some clones are lacking; in checked studies, under half of them reflect an unresolved V gene, and why the rest are absent is not known. The sample yields about 84,000 clones; roughly 87% were counted once. The ten biggest clones cover 9.5% to 13% of the sample. The specimen comprised peripheral blood, sampled 28 days after the second AZD1222 dose. These receptors were obtained from an adult who received the AZD1222 COVID-19 vaccine.

This clone was observed a single time. The rearrangement joins TRBV10-3 to TRBJ1-1; no clear D gene. V shed 3 bases and J shed 1 base, with 12 bases lying between them. Germline loops: CDR1 ENHRY, CDR2 SYGVKD. CDR3 length: 15 residues. The CDR3 spells CAISDPPKGNTEAFF. The CDR3 nucleotides read TGTGCCATCAGTGACCCACCCAAGGGGAACACTGAAGCTTTCTTT.

The V and J genes are TRBV5-1 and TRBJ1-3; no clear D gene. Germline CDR1 is SGHRS and CDR2 is YFSETQ. The CDR3 length is 15 residues. With 2 bases removed from V and 0 bases from J, the gap between germline ends came to 9 bases. CDR3 DNA: TGCGCCAGCAGCTTACTCGGCAGCTCTGGAAACACCATATATTTT. This gives the protein CASSLLGSSGNTIYF. Using reference TRBV5-1 and TRBJ1-3 for the parts outside the CDR3, the full variable domain is KAGVTQTPRYLIKTRGQQVTLSCSPISGHRSVSWYQQTPGQGLQFLFEYFSETQRNKGNFPGRFSGRQFSNSRSEMNVSTLELGDSALYLCASSLLGSSGNTIYFGEGSWLTVV.

The chain employs TRBV21-1 and TRBJ1-5. TRBV21-1 has pseudogene status. The CDR3 spans 15 residues. As DNA, the CDR3 is TGTGCCAACCCGAATTCGGAGGGGAGCAATCAGCCCCAGCATTTT. Amino acids: CANPNSEGSNQPQHF.

This chain links TRBV25-1 with TRBJ1-6; the D is unclear. This CDR3 has 14 amino acids. Between the trimmed V and J ends, which lost 5 bases and 5 bases, there was a span of 10 bases. CDR1 and CDR2 from the germline V gene are MGHDK and SYGVNS. The CDR3 nucleotides are TGTGCCAGCAGTTTCAGGACCAATAATTCACCCCTCCACTTT. Its translation is CASSFRTNNSPLHF.

The rearrangement joins TRBV4-1 to TRBJ2-1, with 10 nucleotides matching TRBD2. Germline V gene data show CDR1 as MGHRA and CDR2 as YSYEKL. Trimming cost V 0 bases and J 7 bases; bases outside gene matches: 9. The CDR3 runs to 17 residues. The CDR3 region is CASSQDLAGALGNEQFF. CDR3 in DNA: TGCGCCAGCAGCCAAGATCTAGCGGGGGCCTTGGGGAATGAGCAGTTCTTC.

The chain joins TRBV9 to TRBJ1-4; 11 bases agree with TRBD1. Germline trimming cut 4 bases from V and 8 bases from J; bases unmatched to any gene: 16. The length of the CDR3 is 18 residues. CDR1 SGDLS and CDR2 YYNGEE come from the germline V gene. The CDR3 sequence is CASSTRTGGRWGHEKLFF. CDR3 nucleotide sequence: TGTGCCAGCAGCACTAGGACAGGGGGCCGTTGGGGACACGAAAAACTGTTTTTT.

The genes are TRBV6-2 or TRBV6-3 and TRBJ1-2; D might be TRBD1 (5 bases). Germline V gene sequence: CDR1 MNHEY, CDR2 SVGEGT. V was pared by 6 bases and J by 9 bases, with 17 bases between. This CDR3 region has 13 residues. CDR3 region: CASSRGTDGSYTF. CDR3 DNA: TGTGCCAGCAGCCGGGGGACCGACGGTAGCTACACCTTC.

In this sample, this clone turned up once. The rearrangement links TRBV21-1 to TRBJ2-2; no DNA check was done on the table's D call, TRBD2. TRBV21-1 is a listed pseudogene. The CDR3 has 18 amino acids. The CDR3 DNA sequence: TGTGCCAGCAGCAACCACTCGGGACTAGCGGGTAACACCGGGGAGCTGTTTTTT. This codes for CASSNHSGLAGNTGELFF.

V is TRBV18 and J is TRBJ1-2; the D gene is possibly TRBD1 (6 bases). From germline, CDR1 is KGHSH and CDR2 LQKENI. This CDR3 spans 13 amino acids. The V end was cut by 3 bases, the J end by 7 bases, with 12 bases between. The CDR3 region is CASSPGAAVGYTF. In DNA, the CDR3 is TGTGCCAGCTCACCGGGGGCAGCTGTTGGCTACACCTTC.

This clone was seen just once. The chain recombines TRBV11-2 with TRBJ1-4; unclear D gene. Trimming took 2 bases from V and 7 from J, leaving 5 bases between them. The CDR3 is 12 amino acids. CDR1 SGHAT and CDR2 FQNNGV come from the germline V gene. CDR3 amino acids: CASSLSREKLFF. CDR3 bases: TGTGCCAGCAGCTTAAGTCGTGAAAAACTGTTTTTT.

This chain links TRBV16 with TRBJ2-7; D gene unclear. With 0 bases removed from V and 1 base from J, the gap between germline ends came to 7 bases. The germline V gene encodes CDR1 KGHSY and CDR2 FQNENV. The CDR3 consists of 14 residues. CDR3 sequence reads: CASSQSGRSYEQYF. The CDR3 nucleotides read TGTGCCAGCAGCCAATCGGGCCGATCCTACGAGCAGTACTTC. Supplemented by reference TRBV16 and TRBJ2-7, the full variable domain reads GEEVAQTPKHLVRGEGQKAKLYCAPIKGHSYVFWYQQVLKNEFKFLISFQNENVFDETGMPKERFSAKCLPNSPCSLEIQATKLEDSAVYFCASSQSGRSYEQYFGPGTRLTVT.

Comments on this clone: Sequence at one end of the junction differs from germline and may be a read error. The gene calls are TRBV18 and TRBJ1-2, with 8 bases identical to TRBD1. The length of the CDR3 is 12 residues. Per the germline V gene, CDR1 is KGHSH and CDR2 is LQKENI. The CDR3 nucleotides are TGTGCCAGCTCACCTGGGACAGGTGAAAGCGCCTTC. Amino acid sequence: CASSPGTGESAF. Together with reference TRBV18 and TRBJ1-2, the CDR3 gives the full variable domain: NAGVMQNPRHLVRRRGQEARLRCSPMKGHSHVYWYRQLPEEGLKFMVYLQKENIIDESGMPKERFSAEFPKEGPSILRIQQVVRGDSAAYFCASSPGTGESAFGSGTRLTVV.

CDR3 nucleotides: TGCACCAGCCAGGGGCTAGCCTTGCCTTACTTC. The encoded protein is CTSQGLALPYF. The rearrangement joins TRBV20-1 to TRBJ2-5; D possibly corresponds to TRBD1 (6 bases). The CDR3 has 11 residues. Germline values: CDR1 DFQATT, CDR2 SNEGSKA (reference sequence).

This clone was seen a handful of times. The chain carries TRBV28 and TRBJ2-7; D unclear. The V gene lost 3 bases and the J gene lost 1 base, with 7 bases spanning the gap. Per the germline V gene, CDR1 is MDHEN and CDR2 is SYDVKM. The CDR3 length is 13 residues. The CDR3 here is CASSFVNSYEQYF. The CDR3 bases are TGTGCCAGCAGTTTTGTCAATTCCTACGAGCAGTACTTC.

The rearrangement uses TRBV5-1 and TRBJ1-1; D gene uncertain. The CDR3 totals 13 residues. Per the germline V gene, CDR1 is SGHRS and CDR2 is YFSETQ. V gave up 4 bases and J gave up 2 bases, with 9 bases separating them. CDR3 sequence (DNA): TGCGCCAGCAGCCCTATTGTAAACACTGAAGCTTTCTTT. This translates into CASSPIVNTEAFF.

The chain links TRBV10-3 to TRBJ1-1, with D possibly being TRBD1 (5 bases). Germline loops: CDR1 ENHRY, CDR2 SYGVKD. V lost 6 bases to trimming and J lost 3 bases, with 11 bases between them. The CDR3 runs to 13 residues. CDR3: CAIRGRWHTEAFF. Here the CDR3 DNA reads TGTGCCATCAGGGGGCGGTGGCACACTGAAGCTTTCTTT.

V gene TRBV18 combines with J gene TRBJ1-2, with D perhaps matching TRBD1 (6 bases). Trimming took off 2 bases at V and 4 bases at J, with 8 bases between the two ends. Germline V gives CDR1 KGHSH, CDR2 LQKENI. CDR3 length equals 13 residues. The CDR3, as DNA: TGTGCCAGCTCACCATCGGACAGCTATGGCTACACCTTC. Translation: CASSPSDSYGYTF.

This chain uses TRBV9 with TRBJ1-4; D is unclear. The germline V gene encodes CDR1 SGDLS and CDR2 YYNGEE. The CDR3 length is 15 residues. V lost 4 bases, J lost 1 base, and 11 bases lay in between. CDR3 amino acids: CASSLEDRTNEKLFF. CDR3 nucleotide sequence: TGTGCCAGCAGCCTCGAGGATCGAACTAATGAAAAACTGTTTTTT.

The chain has TRBV4-3 and TRBJ1-4, with D perhaps matching TRBD1 (5 bases). V dropped 0 bases and J dropped 7 bases, with 12 bases sitting between them. This CDR3 contains 15 residues. Germline loops: CDR1 LGHNA, CDR2 YSLEER. CDR3 DNA sequence: TGCGCCAGCAGCCAAGATAAAGAGGACACTGAAAAACTGTTTTTT. This encodes CASSQDKEDTEKLFF.

This clone was seen more than once but under ten times. V and J are TRBV5-1 and TRBJ2-7; D gene uncertain. Trimming removed 0 bases from V and 5 bases from J, with 9 bases in between. Germline lookup yields CDR1 SGHRS and CDR2 YFSETQ. This CDR3 contains 13 residues. The CDR3 region is CASSLASRNEQYF. The CDR3 bases are TGCGCCAGCAGCTTGGCAAGTCGGAACGAGCAGTACTTC.

The sample holds one count of this clone. V gene TRBV5-1 combines with J gene TRBJ2-5; D ambiguous. Trimming took off 0 bases at V and 5 bases at J, with 14 bases between the two ends. The CDR3 extends over 15 amino acids. Germline loops: CDR1 SGHRS, CDR2 YFSETQ. CDR3 DNA sequence: TGCGCCAGCAGCTTGGGAGTAGGGAATACGGAGACCCAGTACTTC. It yields the protein CASSLGVGNTETQYF.